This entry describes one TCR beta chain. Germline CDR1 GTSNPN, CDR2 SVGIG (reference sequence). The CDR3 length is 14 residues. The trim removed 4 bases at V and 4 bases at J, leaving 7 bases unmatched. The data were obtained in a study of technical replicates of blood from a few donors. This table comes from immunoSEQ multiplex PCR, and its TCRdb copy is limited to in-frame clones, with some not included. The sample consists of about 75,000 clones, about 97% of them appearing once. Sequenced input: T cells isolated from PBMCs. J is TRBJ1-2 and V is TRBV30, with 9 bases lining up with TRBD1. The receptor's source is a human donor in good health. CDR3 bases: TGTGCCTGGAAAGCAAGGGACAGGGCCTATGGCTACACCTTC. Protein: CAWKARDRAYGYTF.